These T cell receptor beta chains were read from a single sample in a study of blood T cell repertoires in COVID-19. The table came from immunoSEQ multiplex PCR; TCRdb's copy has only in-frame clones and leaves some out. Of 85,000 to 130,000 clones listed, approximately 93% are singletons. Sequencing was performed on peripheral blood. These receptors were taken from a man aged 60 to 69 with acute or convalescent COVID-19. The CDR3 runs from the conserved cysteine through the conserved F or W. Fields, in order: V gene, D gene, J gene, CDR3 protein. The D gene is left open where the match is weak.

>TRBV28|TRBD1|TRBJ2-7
CASSRAGGFYGQYF
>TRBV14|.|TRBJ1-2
CASSQRAGFSYTF
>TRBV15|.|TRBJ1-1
CATSRALNTEAFF
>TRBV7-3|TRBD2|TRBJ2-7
CATWTSGRTVKFSYEQYF
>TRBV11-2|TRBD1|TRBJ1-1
CASSFRGTGVNTEAFF
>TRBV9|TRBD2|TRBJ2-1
CASSVGREGEEFF
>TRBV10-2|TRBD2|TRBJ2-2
CASSLAGTGELFF
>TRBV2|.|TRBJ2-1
CASSEDVTSRPNEQFF
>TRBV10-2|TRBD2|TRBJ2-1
CASTTSGYYNEQFF
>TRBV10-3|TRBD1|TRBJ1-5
CAISPGGYDQPQHF
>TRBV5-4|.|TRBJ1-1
CASSLEAKRPEAFF
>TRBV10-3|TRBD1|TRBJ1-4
CAISQGQGEEKLFF
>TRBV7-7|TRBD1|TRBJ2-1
CASSLGQGGTDEQFF
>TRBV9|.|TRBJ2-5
CASSGLLKETQYF
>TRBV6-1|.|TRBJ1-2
CASSEVNRAWGYTF
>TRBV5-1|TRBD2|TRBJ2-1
CASSPRGTSVYNEQFF
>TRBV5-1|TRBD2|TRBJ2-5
CASSLDGRGKETQYF
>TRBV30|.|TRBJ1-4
CAWSVQGGIEKLFF
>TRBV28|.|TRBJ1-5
CASSFQAGPGNQPQHF
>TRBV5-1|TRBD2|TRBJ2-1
CASSIELADNEQFF
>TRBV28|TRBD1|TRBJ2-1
CASSLRGPGDGEQFF
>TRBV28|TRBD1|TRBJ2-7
CAIEVRTGGKDEQYF
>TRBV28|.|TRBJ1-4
CASSFGGREKLFF
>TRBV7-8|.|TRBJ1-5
CASSPGGSNQPQHF
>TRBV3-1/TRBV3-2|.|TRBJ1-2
CASSQLVPPLYGYTF
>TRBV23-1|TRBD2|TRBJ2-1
CASYIHGTSDGNEQFF
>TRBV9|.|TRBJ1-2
CPRSTEGGGGDRGYTF
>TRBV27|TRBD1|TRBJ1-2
CASRLGTVRDGYTF
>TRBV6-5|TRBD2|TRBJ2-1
CASGSGTSGFDEQFF
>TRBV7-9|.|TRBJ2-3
CASSRDTDTQYF
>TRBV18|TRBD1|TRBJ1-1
CASSPLSGGQKNTEAFF
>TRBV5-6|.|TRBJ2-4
CASSLGSAKNIQYF